This is a list of T cell receptor beta chains from one sample in a study of T cell changes during pregnancy in multiple sclerosis. Method: immunoSEQ multiplex PCR; TCRdb's copy keeps in-frame clones and lacks some. The sample carries some 87,000 clones, about 96% recorded once. This specimen consisted of peripheral blood, obtained in the second trimester of pregnancy. These receptors were collected from a female donor with multiple sclerosis, enrolled in a pregnancy study. CDR3s include the opening cysteine and the closing phenylalanine or tryptophan. The D gene is left open where the match is weak. Only some rows state a clone size, as once, few, many or a class for expanded clones.

j_call | v_call | d_call | clone_size | cdr3_nt | cdr3_aa
TRBJ2-1 | TRBV9 | TRBD2 | NA | TGTGCCAGCAGCGTAGGGCTAGCGGGGGGCAATGAGCAGTTCTTC | CASSVGLAGGNEQFF
TRBJ2-7 | TRBV11-3 | NA | NA | TGTGCCAGCAGCTCAGACAGCTACGAGCAGTACTTC | CASSSDSYEQYF
TRBJ1-2 | TRBV9 | NA | NA | TGTGCCAGCAGCGTAAGGCAAGGGGCTAACTATGGCTACACCTTC | CASSVRQGANYGYTF
TRBJ1-1 | TRBV6-1 | NA | once | TGTGCCAGCAGTCGTCCCATGACATCGAACACTGAAGCTTTCTTT | CASSRPMTSNTEAFF
TRBJ2-3 | TRBV6-1 | TRBD1 | NA | TGTGCCAGCAGGATTGGGACAGGGGGGTCAGATACGCAGTATTTT | CASRIGTGGSDTQYF
TRBJ2-7 | TRBV27 | TRBD1 | NA | TGTGCCAGCAGCACCGGGACAGGATCCTACGAGCAGTACTTC | CASSTGTGSYEQYF
TRBJ2-1 | TRBV9 | NA | NA | TGTGCCAGCAGCGTAGGGGGTAGTAGGGGAAATGAGGAGCAGTTCTTC | CASSVGGSRGNEEQFF
TRBJ2-2 | TRBV6-4 | NA | NA | TGTGCCACCCTGTACACCGGGGAGCTGTTTTTT | CATLYTGELFF
TRBJ1-2 | TRBV7-3 | NA | NA | TGTGCCAGCAGCTTAACGGCGGGACTCGGCTATGGCTACACCTTC | CASSLTAGLGYGYTF
TRBJ2-3 | TRBV7-2 | NA | once | TGTGCCAGCAGCTTATCAGGCTCTTCTGCGGATACGCAGTATTTT | CASSLSGSSADTQYF
TRBJ2-5 | TRBV4-3 | NA | NA | TGCGCCAGCAGCCAAGATAGACAGATTCCAGGGGCCCAGTACTTC | CASSQDRQIPGAQYF
TRBJ2-7 | TRBV6-6 | TRBD1 | NA | TGTGCCAGCAGTTCAGGACAGGCGATATCCTACGAGCAGTACTTC | CASSSGQAISYEQYF
TRBJ2-7 | TRBV7-6 | NA | NA | TGTGCCAGCAGCTTAGACGAGTATTACGAGCAGTACTTC | CASSLDEYYEQYF
TRBJ2-5 | TRBV19 | TRBD2 | NA | TGTGCCAGTACCCCCCGAGCGGGAGGGCGCAAAGAGACCCAGTACTTC | CASTPRAGGRKETQYF
TRBJ1-3 | TRBV4-1 | NA | once | TGCGCCAGCAGCCACCCCGGGGTCTCTGGAAACACCATATATTTT | CASSHPGVSGNTIYF